This T cell receptor (beta chain) stems from a study of blood T cell repertoires in COVID-19. Patients of the Seattle cohort, enrolled during active infection, were followed longitudinally. Source study methods: Nucleated cell number was recorded as an estimate derived from reference gene primer amplification. Sequencing was performed with immunoSEQ multiplex PCR; in TCRdb, only in-frame clones are kept and a portion is missing. V and J calls and clone size are as listed in that table; D and trimming were resolved from the DNA. The sample contains roughly 180,000 clones, 85% to 95% of which appear only once. CDR1 is MNHNS and CDR2 is SASEGT in the germline V gene. Trimming left V 3 bases short and J 4 bases short, with 22 bases between. The CDR3 is made up of 17 amino acids.

V gene TRBV6-1 combines with J gene TRBJ2-7; D is possibly TRBD2 (7 bases). The specimen was peripheral blood. The receptor was isolated from a man aged 30 to 39 with COVID-19, enrolled during active disease. CDR3 DNA sequence: TGTGCCAGCAGTGAGGTCGGCGCGGGGGCTATACCGTACGAGCAGTACTTC. Amino acid sequence: CASSEVGAGAIPYEQYF.